Below, 18 T cell receptor beta chains from the same sample are listed, as sequenced in a study of cytomegalovirus exposure and HLA in healthy donors. Both 60 Vbeta primers and 13 Jbeta primers went into the PCR. TCRdb keeps only in-frame clones here, not all; method: immunoSEQ multiplex PCR. The sample includes about 140,000 clones, 75% to 85% seen only once; the top ten take 2% to 3%. Sequenced sample: PBMCs. Receptors were obtained from a man aged 45-60 years in good health and CMV-seronegative.

V gene TRBV19 combines with J gene TRBJ1-2; D gene ambiguous. Trimming took off 7 bases at V and 4 bases at J, with 16 bases between the two ends. The CDR3 is 14 amino acids. CDR1 and CDR2 from the germline V gene are LNHDA and SQIVND (reference sequence). In DNA, the CDR3 is TGTGCCAGTAAGGAGTCTGTTTCGATCTATGGCTACACCTTC. It encodes CASKESVSIYGYTF.

The rearrangement links TRBV2 to TRBJ2-1; 8 bases fit TRBD1. Germline CDR1 and CDR2: SNHLY and FYNNEI. V dropped 5 bases and J dropped 12; count of bases not matched to a gene: 9. CDR3 length equals 13 residues. CDR3 sequence (DNA): TGTGCCAGCAGTACGCTCGCGGGGACAGGGCAGTTCTTC. Translated, it gives CASSTLAGTGQFF. Drawing the rest from reference TRBV2 and TRBJ2-1, the complete variable domain is EPEVTQTPSHQVTQMGQEVILRCVPISNHLYFYWYRQILGQKVEFLVSFYNNEISEKSEIFDDQFSVERPDGSNFTLKIRSTKLEDSAMYFCASSTLAGTGQFFGPGTRLTVL.

The chain joins TRBV6-5 to TRBJ1-5, with 8 bases lining up with TRBD1. Germline CDR1 and CDR2: MNHEY and SVGAGI. The CDR3 runs to 15 residues. V gave up 6 bases and J gave up 7 bases; unmatched junction bases: 11. CDR3 DNA: TGTGCCAGCAGCTCGGACAGGGCGAAGGCACAGCCCCAGCATTTT. It yields the protein CASSSDRAKAQPQHF.

J is TRBJ2-4 and V is TRBV5-1; TRBD2 aligns across 8 bases. Germline values: CDR1 SGHRS, CDR2 YFSETQ. The CDR3 sequence is 15 residues long. Germline trimming cut 2 bases from V and 4 bases from J; bases unmatched to any gene: 5. Written as DNA, the CDR3 is TGCGCCAGCAGCTTCGGCAGCGGGAGTAAAAACATTCAGTACTTC. This codes for CASSFGSGSKNIQYF.

The chain recombines TRBV27 with TRBJ1-4; 7 positions match TRBD1. Per the germline V gene, CDR1 is MNHEY and CDR2 is SMNVEV (reference sequence). The J segment lost 6 bases and the V segment lost 6 bases, leaving 7 bases of the junction unmatched. The length of the CDR3 is 14 residues. CDR3 nucleotide sequence: TGTGCCAGCAGCCGACGGGACAGATATGAAAAACTGTTTTTT. Translation gives CASSRRDRYEKLFF.

The V call is TRBV6-1, the J call TRBJ1-5, with TRBD1 matching over 8 bases. Losses at the gene ends were 2 bases for V and 4 bases for J; bases not matched to a gene: 1. From germline, CDR1 is MNHNS and CDR2 SASEGT. The CDR3 is 14 residues long. DNA for the CDR3: TGTGCCAGCAGTGAACACAGGGGGAATCAGCCCCAGCATTTT. Protein: CASSEHRGNQPQHF.

J is TRBJ1-1 and V is TRBV18, with TRBD1 identical over 7 bases. The CDR3 covers 14 residues. After removal of 6 bases from V and 1 base from J, the junction contained 5 bases not matched to a gene. Germline lookup yields CDR1 KGHSH and CDR2 LQKENI. CDR3 in DNA: TGTGCCAGCTCCCCAACAGGGGAGAACACTGAAGCTTTCTTT. It yields the protein CASSPTGENTEAFF.

This rearrangement joins TRBV27 to TRBJ2-2; D may be TRBD1 (6 bases). CDR1 MNHEY and CDR2 SMNVEV come from the germline V gene (reference sequence). The CDR3 is made up of 13 amino acids. Trimming took off 5 bases at V and 4 bases at J, with 8 bases between the two ends. This CDR3 is CASSKGGTGELFF. CDR3 bases: TGTGCCAGCAGTAAAGGGGGCACCGGGGAGCTGTTTTTT.

The chain joins TRBV19 to TRBJ2-1, with a possible D match to TRBD2 (7 bases). CDR1 and CDR2 from the germline V gene are LNHDA and SQIVND (reference sequence). With 2 bases removed from V and 5 bases from J, the gap between germline ends came to 16 bases. This CDR3 is 16 amino acids long. CDR3 protein: CASSIQGRAADNEQFF. CDR3 in DNA: TGTGCCAGTAGTATACAGGGGAGGGCCGCGGACAATGAGCAGTTCTTC.

This chain uses TRBV2 with TRBJ2-2; 7 bases map to TRBD1. V trimming: 3 bases; J trimming: 1 base; junction bases outside the gene matches: 5. Per the germline V gene, CDR1 is SNHLY and CDR2 is FYNNEI. The CDR3 is 16 amino acids. This chain's CDR3 is CASSESRTGNTGELFF. The CDR3, as DNA: TGTGCCAGCAGTGAGTCAAGGACAGGGAACACCGGGGAGCTGTTTTTT.

The chain employs TRBV5-1 and TRBJ2-2, with D unclear. Trimming pared 4 bases from V and 2 bases from J, leaving 15 bases between. The CDR3 sequence is 16 residues long. Germline-derived CDR1 and CDR2 are SGHRS and YFSETQ. The DNA for the CDR3 is TGCGCCAGCAGCCCCGGAGCTGGGTCAAACACCGGGGAGCTGTTTTTT. Translation gives CASSPGAGSNTGELFF.

V and J are TRBV7-9 and TRBJ1-3; D not resolved. The CDR3 runs to 17 residues. V was trimmed by 1 base and J by 6 bases, leaving 19 bases between them. CDR1 is SEHNR, CDR2 FQNEAQ, per germline (reference sequence). The CDR3 DNA reads TGTGCCAGCAGCTTAGGCGGGATTTTGGACCTGCTAAACACCATATATTTT. Translation gives CASSLGGILDLLNTIYF.

V is TRBV6-6 and J is TRBJ2-5, with 7 bases aligning to TRBD1. The J call may be faulty, since TRBJ2-7 better matches the DNA end. The CDR3 is 14 amino acids. Germline V gene sequence: CDR1 MNHNY, CDR2 SVGAGI (reference sequence). The CDR3 loop is CASSYSTQGSEQYF. CDR3 DNA: TGTGCCAGCAGTTACTCGACACAGGGGTCCGAGCAGTACTTC.

This clone turned up a few times. The chain links TRBV19 to TRBJ2-3; TRBD2 matches 14 bases. Germline loops: CDR1 LNHDA, CDR2 SQIVND (reference sequence). This CDR3 comprises 16 residues. J gave up 8 bases and V 6 bases, and 10 bases lay outside the gene matches. The CDR3 here is CASRFGLAGGSGTQYF. The DNA for the CDR3 is TGTGCCAGTAGATTCGGACTAGCGGGGGGTTCAGGTACGCAGTATTTT.

The CDR3 nucleotides read TGTGCCAGTAGTATCGAGCCAAGAGGCGAGCAGTACTTC. It is translated as CASSIEPRGEQYF. This chain joins TRBV19 and TRBJ2-7; D remains ambiguous. Germline V CDR1 and CDR2: LNHDA, SQIVND (reference sequence). The CDR3 contains 13 residues. The V and J ends lost 3 bases and 6 bases respectively, with 12 bases between them.

The chain uses TRBV5-6 and TRBJ2-7, with a tentative D call TRBD1 (6 bases). The CDR3 totals 14 residues. V lost 0 bases, J lost 2 bases, and 9 bases lay in between. The germline V gene has CDR1 SGHDT and CDR2 YYEEEE. The CDR3 here is CASSLGQEAYEQYF. The CDR3 nucleotides are TGTGCCAGCAGCTTGGGACAGGAGGCCTACGAGCAGTACTTC.

V gene TRBV6-1 combines with J gene TRBJ1-3, with D tentatively TRBD1 (5 bases). V dropped 7 bases and J dropped 0 bases, with 13 bases sitting between them. The CDR3 loop spans 15 amino acids. Germline CDR1 is MNHNS and CDR2 is SASEGT. CDR3 in amino acids: CASKNDRYSGNTIYF. The CDR3 nucleotides read TGTGCCAGCAAGAACGACAGATACTCTGGAAACACCATATATTTT.

This clone has a single count. The chain employs TRBV18 and TRBJ2-7; 8 bases agree with TRBD2. Germline lookup yields CDR1 KGHSH and CDR2 LQKENI. V shed 3 bases, J shed 3 bases, and the junction held 10 bases outside the gene matches. The CDR3 sequence is 16 residues long. The CDR3 loop is CASSPNSGGLIYEQYF. The CDR3 nucleotides are TGTGCCAGCTCACCTAACAGCGGGGGTTTGATCTACGAGCAGTACTTC.